One sample yielded the 4 T cell receptor beta chains listed below, sequenced in a study of identical twins. TCRdb re-called the 5' RACE reads with MiXCR, one entry per CDR3 protein. The repertoire holds about 430,000 distinct CDR3 sequences, with less than 20% as singletons. The sequenced material came from naive T cells sorted from blood. The source of these receptors is a man aged 45-65 years in good health.

There are many counts of this clonotype. J is TRBJ1-1 and V is TRBV5-1; D unclear. V shed 7 bases and J shed 0 bases, with 10 bases lying between them. Germline V lookup: CDR1 SGHRS, CDR2 YFSETQ. This CDR3 region has 13 residues. DNA of the CDR3: TGCGCCAGCTCCCGGATTATGAACACTGAAGCTTTCTTT. Translation gives CASSRIMNTEAFF.

The rearrangement joins TRBV19 to TRBJ2-4, with 7 positions matching TRBD1. The CDR3 is 14 amino acids. V was pared by 4 bases and J by 7 bases, with 7 bases of the junction left unmatched. Looked up from germline, CDR1 is LNHDA and CDR2 is SQIVND (reference sequence). The CDR3 protein is CASSSPGQRNIQYF. The CDR3 DNA sequence: TGTGCCAGTAGTAGCCCGGGACAGAGGAACATTCAGTACTTC.

The rearrangement joins TRBV18 to TRBJ2-3, with a tentative D call TRBD1 (6 bases). The V gene lost 6 bases and the J gene lost 2 bases, with 15 bases spanning the gap. There are 15 residues in the CDR3. CDR1 KGHSH and CDR2 LQKENI come from the germline V gene. The CDR3 is CASSRRGQLTDTQYF. The DNA for the CDR3 is TGTGCCAGCTCCCGCCGCGGACAGCTCACAGATACGCAGTATTTT.

This clonotype was observed many times. V gene TRBV21-1 combines with J gene TRBJ2-7; the tabulated D call, TRBD1, remains unverified against the DNA. TRBV21-1 is reported as a pseudogene. CDR3 length: 16 amino acids. The CDR3 DNA reads as TGTGCCAGCAGCAACTTGACGGAACAGACTACCTACGAGCAGTACTTC. Translation gives CASSNLTEQTTYEQYF.